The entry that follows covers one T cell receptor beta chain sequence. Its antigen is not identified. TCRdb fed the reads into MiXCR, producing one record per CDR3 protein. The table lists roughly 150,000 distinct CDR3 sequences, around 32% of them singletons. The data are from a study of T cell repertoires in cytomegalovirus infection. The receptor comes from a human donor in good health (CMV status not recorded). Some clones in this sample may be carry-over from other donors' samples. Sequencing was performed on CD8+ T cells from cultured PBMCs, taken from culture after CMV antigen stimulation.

Here the CDR3 reads CASSPRTSGDRNEQFF. In DNA form, the CDR3 reads TGTGCCAGCAGTCCTCGGACTAGCGGGGATCGCAATGAGCAGTTCTTC. The V gene is TRBV27, the J gene TRBJ2-1; 12 nucleotides line up with TRBD2. This CDR3 comprises 16 residues. After removal of 5 bases from V and 6 bases from J, the junction contained 8 bases not matched to a gene. The germline CDR1 and CDR2 sequences are MNHEY and SMNVEV (reference sequence).